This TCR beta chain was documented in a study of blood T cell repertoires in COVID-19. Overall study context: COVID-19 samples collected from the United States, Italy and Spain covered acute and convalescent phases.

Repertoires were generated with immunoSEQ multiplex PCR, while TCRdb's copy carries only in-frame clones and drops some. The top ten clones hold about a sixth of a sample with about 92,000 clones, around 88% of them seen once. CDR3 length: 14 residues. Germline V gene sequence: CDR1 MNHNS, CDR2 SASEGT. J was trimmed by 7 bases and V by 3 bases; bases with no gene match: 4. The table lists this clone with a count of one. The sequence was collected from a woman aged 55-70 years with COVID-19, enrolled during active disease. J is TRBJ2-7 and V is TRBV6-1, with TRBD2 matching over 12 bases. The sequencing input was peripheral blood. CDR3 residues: CASSDLAGGFEQYF. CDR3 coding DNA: TGTGCCAGCAGTGACCTAGCGGGGGGGTTTGAGCAGTACTTC.